This T cell receptor beta chain was documented in a study of T-cell reconstitution after alpha-beta-depleted transplantation in children. Study-wide points: Several hundred rapidly expanded clones from non-depleted graft cells reportedly supplied alpha-beta T cells about two months post-transplant. From newly produced T cells came most of the T-cell counts and diversity one year after transplant.

Germline trimming cut 2 bases from V and 5 bases from J; bases unmatched to any gene: 8. The CDR3 runs to 16 residues. Preparing the TCRbeta library involved the use of unique molecular identifiers. TCRdb fed the PCR reads into MiXCR, producing one record per CDR3 protein. The profile covers about 220,000 distinct CDR3 sequences, with 17% appearing a single time and about 39% taken by the ten largest. This clonotype was picked up a small number of times. The antigen remains undetermined. The J gene is TRBJ2-2, the V gene TRBV12-3 or TRBV12-4; 7 bases are shared with TRBD1. The TCR sequence derives from a male patient between 2 and 10 years old who had a stem cell transplant for acute lymphoblastic leukemia, so the T cells may come from the graft donor. Material: PBMCs, mostly from graft donor cells, obtained 360 days after TCRalphabeta/CD19-depleted stem cell transplant. The CDR3 loop is CASSLTGQAITGELFF. The CDR3 nucleotides are TGTGCCAGCAGTTTAACCGGACAGGCTATAACCGGGGAGCTGTTTTTT.